The 8 T cell receptor beta chains reported below all come from one sample, sequenced in a study of blood T cell repertoires in COVID-19. The data were produced by immunoSEQ multiplex PCR, yet TCRdb's version contains in-frame clones alone and is incomplete. Of 150,000 to 250,000 clones listed, 94% are singletons. The specimen sequenced was peripheral blood. These receptors were taken from a young man with COVID-19, enrolled during active disease.

The chain has TRBV18 and TRBJ1-2; D may be TRBD1 (6 bases). The CDR3 runs to 14 residues. Germline CDR1 is KGHSH and CDR2 is LQKENI. V lost 2 bases, J lost 0 bases, and 7 bases lay in between. The CDR3, as DNA: TGTGCCAGCTCACCAGAGGGGGCTAACTATGGCTACACCTTC. It yields the protein CASSPEGANYGYTF. The variable domain in full, completed from reference TRBV18 and TRBJ1-2, reads NAGVMQNPRHLVRRRGQEARLRCSPMKGHSHVYWYRQLPEEGLKFMVYLQKENIIDESGMPKERFSAEFPKEGPSILRIQQVVRGDSAAYFCASSPEGANYGYTFGSGTRLTVV.

This clone was counted a few times. The chain links TRBV9 to TRBJ1-3; D is perhaps TRBD1 (5 bases). Germline lookup yields CDR1 SGDLS and CDR2 YYNGEE. This CDR3 has 15 amino acids. The V and J ends lost 1 base and 0 bases respectively, with 8 bases between them. The CDR3: CASSVFDSSGNTIYF. CDR3 DNA sequence: TGTGCCAGCAGCGTATTTGACAGCTCTGGAAACACCATATATTTT.

This rearrangement joins TRBV6-5 to TRBJ1-5; 8 positions match TRBD1. Trimming at V came to 4 bases and at J to 6 bases, leaving 5 bases not matched to a gene. The germline V gene has CDR1 MNHEY and CDR2 SVGAGI. The CDR3 is 14 amino acids. The CDR3 DNA sequence: TGTGCCAGCAGTTCGGACAGGGCAGGTCAGCCCCAGCATTTT. Protein: CASSSDRAGQPQHF.

This clone occurred once. V is TRBV19 and J is TRBJ2-1, with TRBD2 matching 16 bases. V was clipped by 5 bases and J by 9 bases; unmatched bases: 7. Germline V gene lookup returns CDR1 LNHDA and CDR2 SQIVND (reference sequence). The CDR3 extends over 16 amino acids. The CDR3 spells CASSPGLAGGLSEQFF. The CDR3 nucleotides read TGTGCCAGTAGTCCGGGACTAGCGGGGGGGCTTAGTGAGCAGTTCTTC.

This chain uses TRBV18 with TRBJ1-4; 9 positions match TRBD1. Germline CDR1 KGHSH, CDR2 LQKENI. The CDR3 consists of 13 residues. Unmatched junction bases numbered 6, after V lost 5 bases and J lost 11 bases. The CDR3 coding sequence is TGTGCCAGCTCATCCGGACAGGGGAGGAAACTGTTTTTT. Translated, it gives CASSSGQGRKLFF.

V usage is TRBV19 and J usage is TRBJ1-2; weak D call: TRBD1 (6 bases). V lost 5 bases and J 4 bases, leaving 20 bases between the germline ends. CDR1 and CDR2 from the germline V gene are LNHDA and SQIVND (reference sequence). The CDR3 contains 16 residues. CDR3: CASSAPDSDPSYGYTF. CDR3 DNA sequence: TGTGCCAGTAGTGCGCCGGACAGCGACCCGAGCTATGGCTACACCTTC.

This clone was seen once. J is TRBJ2-7 and V is TRBV10-2; D may be TRBD2 (6 bases). V was trimmed by 3 bases and J by 2 bases, leaving 17 bases between them. The CDR3 has 16 residues. CDR1 is WSHSY and CDR2 is SAAADI in the germline V gene. CDR3 DNA: TGCGCCAGCAGTGATAAGGCGGGGAGCCTTACCTACGAGCAGTACTTC. Its translation: CASSDKAGSLTYEQYF.

The CDR3 region is CASSRTEVSNQPQHF. CDR3 sequence (DNA): TGCGCCAGCAGCCGGACAGAGGTTAGCAATCAGCCCCAGCATTTT. The chain carries TRBV4-1 and TRBJ1-5, with D tentatively TRBD1 (6 bases). In germline, CDR1 is MGHRA, CDR2 YSYEKL. This CDR3 comprises 15 residues. V dropped 4 bases and J dropped 0 bases, with 10 bases sitting between them.